This TCR beta chain was identified during a study of T-cell reconstitution after alpha-beta-depleted transplantation in children. The TCRbeta library was prepared with unique molecular identifiers. Using its own MiXCR run on the PCR reads, TCRdb lists one record per CDR3 protein. The sample shows under 140,000 distinct CDR3 sequences, over 9% of them seen only once. There are 15 residues in the CDR3. V lost 6 bases and J lost 6; bases outside the gene matches: 10. Looked up from germline, CDR1 is LNHDA and CDR2 is SQIVND (reference sequence). The rearrangement links TRBV19 to TRBJ2-2, with 7 bases aligning to TRBD2. This sequence originates from a human donor who donated a stem cell graft to a child with acute lymphoblastic leukemia. Sequences were derived from PBMCs from the stem cell graft donor, sampled from the stem cell graft. The CDR3 protein is CASRLGGAPPGELFF. The CDR3, as DNA: TGTGCCAGTAGGCTGGGAGGGGCTCCCCCCGGGGAGCTGTTTTTT.